The 7 T cell receptor beta chains below come from one sample, sequenced in a study of T cells in Graves' hyperthyroidism and ophthalmopathy. The TCR beta CDR3 regions underwent amplification using RNA transcripts as the source. HTBI primers were employed in a first-round RT-PCR of the TCR CDR3. TCRdb independently ran MiXCR on the multiplex PCR reads; one entry per CDR3 protein. The repertoire holds nearly 750,000 distinct CDR3 sequences, with around a third as singletons. Sequencing was done on a sample of blood. The receptor source for this set is a woman aged 40 to 50 with Graves' hyperthyroidism.

The V and J genes are TRBV2 and TRBJ2-3; 12 positions agree with TRBD2. Trimming at V came to 6 bases and at J to 11 bases, leaving 12 bases not matched to a gene. The CDR3 has 15 residues. Germline V lookup: CDR1 SNHLY, CDR2 FYNNEI. The CDR3 DNA follows: TGTGCCAGCAGCCCGGGACTAGCGGGTAACAATGAGCAGTATTTT. It yields the protein CASSPGLAGNNEQYF.

In this sample, this clonotype turned up a few times. Germline is not matched at one junction end, which may reflect a read error. V usage is TRBV2 and J usage is TRBJ2-6, with TRBD1 as a possible D gene (5 bases). This CDR3 is 14 amino acids long. Germline V lookup: CDR1 SNHLY, CDR2 FYNNEI. The CDR3 nucleotides are TGTGCCAGCAGTGAGGGCTCTGGGGCCAGCGTCCTGACTTTC. It is translated as CASSEGSGASVLTF. The complete variable domain, with remaining parts taken from reference TRBV2 and TRBJ2-6, reads EPEVTQTPSHQVTQMGQEVILRCVPISNHLYFYWYRQILGQKVEFLVSFYNNEISEKSEIFDDQFSVERPDGSNFTLKIRSTKLEDSAMYFCASSEGSGASVLTFGAGSRLTVL.

This clonotype came up once. V usage is TRBV2 and J usage is TRBJ2-1, with 12 bases lining up with TRBD2. Germline assignment: CDR1 SNHLY and CDR2 FYNNEI. J lost 8 bases, V lost 7 bases, and 12 bases had no gene match. This CDR3 spans 16 amino acids. The CDR3 nucleotides are TGTGCCAGCACAGTCCGGCTAGCGGGAGGGCCGGATGAGCAGTTCTTC. Translated: CASTVRLAGGPDEQFF.

The rearrangement joins TRBV6-5 to TRBJ2-2, with TRBD2 matching 11 bases. The germline V gene has CDR1 MNHEY and CDR2 SVGAGI. V shed 6 bases, J shed 1 base, and the junction held 4 bases outside the gene matches. The CDR3 is made up of 16 amino acids. The CDR3 DNA reads as TGTGCCAGCAGGGGGGGACTAGCGGTGAACACCGGGGAGCTGTTTTTT. Protein: CASRGGLAVNTGELFF.

The rearrangement links TRBV7-2 to TRBJ2-2; 11 bases line up with TRBD2. The V gene's germline CDR1 is SGHTA and CDR2 FQGNSA. J was trimmed by 9 bases and V by 5 bases; bases with no gene match: 5. The CDR3 is 14 residues long. The CDR3 here is CASSNSGGARELFF. DNA of the CDR3: TGTGCCAGCAGCAATAGCGGGGGGGCGAGGGAGCTGTTTTTT.

This clonotype was counted at least ten times. V and J are TRBV11-2 and TRBJ1-5, with TRBD1 as a possible D gene (5 bases). Germline CDR1 SGHAT, CDR2 FQNNGV. Trimming pared 5 bases from V and 7 bases from J, leaving 18 bases between. This CDR3 has 15 residues. CDR3 amino acids: CASSRDQGGNQPQHF. The DNA for the CDR3 is TGTGCCAGCAGCAGGGATCAGGGAGGGAACCAGCCCCAGCATTTT.

The genes are TRBV25-1 and TRBJ2-5; 8 positions agree with TRBD1. J gave up 2 bases and V 3 bases, and 5 bases lay outside the gene matches. The CDR3 is made up of 15 amino acids. Germline V gives CDR1 MGHDK, CDR2 SYGVNS. In DNA form, the CDR3 reads TGTGCCAGCAGTGACAGGACAGGGTATCAAGAGACCCAGTACTTC. Translation: CASSDRTGYQETQYF. The variable domain in full, with the rest retrieved from reference TRBV25-1 and TRBJ2-5, is EADIYQTPRYLVIGTGKKITLECSQTMGHDKMYWYQQDPGMELHLIHYSYGVNSTEKGDLSSESTVSRIRTEHFPLTLESARPSHTSQYLCASSDRTGYQETQYFGPGTRLLVL.